This TCR beta chain derives from a study of regulatory T cells in long-lasting Graves disease. Germline V CDR1 and CDR2: SNHLY, FYNNEI. The CDR3 length is 14 residues. With V trimmed by 2 bases and J by 8 bases, 6 bases remained unmatched. Study-wide results and caveats: Persistent Graves' disease cases displayed lower TCR diversity than newly diagnosed ones.

This clonotype was seen repeatedly, ten times or more. Its antigen remains unidentified. Indicated time point: newly diagnosed GD, antithyroid drugs for less than 3 months. PBMCs were the source of the RNA used for TCR sequencing. In building TCR beta libraries, iRepertoire HTBI primers were used together with Arm-PCR of CDR3 regions. TCRdb recomputed calls from the multiplex PCR reads with MiXCR, one row per CDR3 protein. Seen here are roughly 420,000 distinct CDR3 sequences, around 17% observed once, and the top ten hold roughly 10%. Separately, the same data were catalogued under a study of T cells in Graves' hyperthyroidism and ophthalmopathy. This second report adds: Expanded thyroid clonotypes (above 0.001) were mostly also found in blood. The model anticipated ophthalmopathy a median around six months pre-onset.

Sample: peripheral blood mononuclear cells (PBMCs), taken at new diagnosis, from a patient treated with antithyroid drugs. This chain connects TRBV2 to TRBJ2-4, with 7 bases matching TRBD1. The source of this sequence is a woman in her 30s with Graves disease. Here the CDR3 DNA reads TGTGCCAGCAGTGAACCCCGGCAGGGGGACATTCAGTACTTC. Encoded protein: CASSEPRQGDIQYF.